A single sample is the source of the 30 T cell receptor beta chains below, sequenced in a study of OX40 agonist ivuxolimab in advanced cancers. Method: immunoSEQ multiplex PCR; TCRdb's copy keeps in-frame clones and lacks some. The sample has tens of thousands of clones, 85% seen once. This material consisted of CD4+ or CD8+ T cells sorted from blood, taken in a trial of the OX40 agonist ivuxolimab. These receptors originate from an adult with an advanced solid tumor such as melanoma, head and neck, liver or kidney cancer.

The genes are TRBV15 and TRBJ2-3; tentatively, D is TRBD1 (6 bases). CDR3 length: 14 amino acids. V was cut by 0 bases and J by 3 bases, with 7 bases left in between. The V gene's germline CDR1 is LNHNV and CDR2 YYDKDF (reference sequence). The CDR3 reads CATSRDRGTDTQYF. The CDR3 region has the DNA TGTGCCACCAGCAGAGACAGGGGAACAGATACGCAGTATTTT.

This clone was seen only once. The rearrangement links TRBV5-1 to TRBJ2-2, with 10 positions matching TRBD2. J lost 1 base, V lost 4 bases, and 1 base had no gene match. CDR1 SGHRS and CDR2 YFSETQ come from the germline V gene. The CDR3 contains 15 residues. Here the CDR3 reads CASSPSGGNTGELFF. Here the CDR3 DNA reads TGCGCCAGCAGCCCTAGCGGGGGGAACACCGGGGAGCTGTTTTTT.

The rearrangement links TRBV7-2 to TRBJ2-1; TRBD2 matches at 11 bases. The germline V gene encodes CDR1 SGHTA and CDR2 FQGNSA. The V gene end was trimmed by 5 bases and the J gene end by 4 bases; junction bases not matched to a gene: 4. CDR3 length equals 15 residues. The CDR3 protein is CASSRGTSGYNEQFF. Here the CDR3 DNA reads TGTGCCAGCAGCCGGGGGACTAGCGGATACAATGAGCAGTTCTTC.

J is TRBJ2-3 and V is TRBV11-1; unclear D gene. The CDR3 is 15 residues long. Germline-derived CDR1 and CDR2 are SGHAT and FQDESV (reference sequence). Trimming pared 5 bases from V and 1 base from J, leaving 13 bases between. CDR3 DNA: TGTGCCAGCAGCATCTTAACTCAAGGCACAGATACGCAGTATTTT. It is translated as CASSILTQGTDTQYF.

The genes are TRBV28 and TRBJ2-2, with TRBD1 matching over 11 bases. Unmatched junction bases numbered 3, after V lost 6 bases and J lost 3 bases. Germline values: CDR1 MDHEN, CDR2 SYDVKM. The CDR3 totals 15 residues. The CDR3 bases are TGTGCCAGCAGAGGGACAGGGGGGTACACCGGGGAGCTGTTTTTT. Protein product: CASRGTGGYTGELFF.

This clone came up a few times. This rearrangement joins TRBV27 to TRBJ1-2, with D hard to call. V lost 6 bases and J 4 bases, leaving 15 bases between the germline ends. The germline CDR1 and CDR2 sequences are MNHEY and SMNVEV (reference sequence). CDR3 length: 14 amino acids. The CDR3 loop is CASSPGAGVYGYTF. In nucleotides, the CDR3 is TGTGCCAGCAGCCCGGGTGCTGGAGTCTATGGCTACACCTTC.

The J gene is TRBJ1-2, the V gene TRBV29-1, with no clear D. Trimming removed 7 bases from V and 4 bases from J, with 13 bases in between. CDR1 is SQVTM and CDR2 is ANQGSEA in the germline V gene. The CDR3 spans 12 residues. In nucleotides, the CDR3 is TGCAGCGGGCAGGCGGGTCCCTATGGCTACACCTTC. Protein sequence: CSGQAGPYGYTF.

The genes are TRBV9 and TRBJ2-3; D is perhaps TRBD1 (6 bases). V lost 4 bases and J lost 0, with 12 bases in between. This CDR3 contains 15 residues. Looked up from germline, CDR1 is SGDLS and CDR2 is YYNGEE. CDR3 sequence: CASSQSGTSTDTQYF. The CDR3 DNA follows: TGTGCCAGCAGCCAGAGTGGGACAAGCACAGATACGCAGTATTTT.

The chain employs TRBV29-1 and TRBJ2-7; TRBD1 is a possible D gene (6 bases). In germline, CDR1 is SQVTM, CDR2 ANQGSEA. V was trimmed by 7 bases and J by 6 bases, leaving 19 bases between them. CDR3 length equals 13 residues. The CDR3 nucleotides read TGCAGCGCATGCACCAGGGGATCTGGCGAGCAGTACTTC. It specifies CSACTRGSGEQYF.

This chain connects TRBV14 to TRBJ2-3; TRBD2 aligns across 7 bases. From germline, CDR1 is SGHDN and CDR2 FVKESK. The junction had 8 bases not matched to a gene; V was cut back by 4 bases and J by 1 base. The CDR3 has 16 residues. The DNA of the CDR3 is TGTGCCAGCAGCCTGAGGGGCGGGGGAGGCACAGATACGCAGTATTTT. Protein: CASSLRGGGGTDTQYF.

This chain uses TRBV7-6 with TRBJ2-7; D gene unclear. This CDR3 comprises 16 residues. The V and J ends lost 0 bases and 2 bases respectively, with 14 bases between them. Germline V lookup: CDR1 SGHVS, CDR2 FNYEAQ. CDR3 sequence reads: CASSLAAGNNPYEQYF. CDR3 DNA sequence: TGTGCCAGCAGCTTAGCCGCAGGAAACAACCCCTACGAGCAGTACTTC. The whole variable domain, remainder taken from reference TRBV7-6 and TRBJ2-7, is GAGVSQSPRYKVTKRGQDVALRCDPISGHVSLYWYRQALGQGPEFLTYFNYEAQQDKSGLPNDRFSAERPEGSISTLTIQRTEQRDSAMYRCASSLAAGNNPYEQYFGPGTRLTVT.

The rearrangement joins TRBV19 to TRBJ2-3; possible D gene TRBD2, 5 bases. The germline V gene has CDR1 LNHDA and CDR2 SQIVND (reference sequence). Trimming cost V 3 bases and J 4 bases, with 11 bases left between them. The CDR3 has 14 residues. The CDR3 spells CASSITSGADTQYF. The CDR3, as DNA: TGTGCCAGTAGTATTACTAGTGGGGCAGATACGCAGTATTTT.

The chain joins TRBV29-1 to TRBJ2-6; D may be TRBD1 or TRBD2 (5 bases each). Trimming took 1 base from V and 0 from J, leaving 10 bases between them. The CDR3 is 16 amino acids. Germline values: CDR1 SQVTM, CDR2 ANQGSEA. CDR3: CSVEGDGSSGANVLTF. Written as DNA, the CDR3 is TGCAGCGTTGAAGGGGACGGAAGCTCTGGGGCCAACGTCCTGACTTTC.

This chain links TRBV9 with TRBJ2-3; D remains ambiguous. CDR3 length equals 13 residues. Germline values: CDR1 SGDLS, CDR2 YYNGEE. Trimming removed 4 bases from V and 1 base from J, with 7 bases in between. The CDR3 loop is CASSPRRTDTQYF. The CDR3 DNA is TGTGCCAGCAGCCCTCGTCGCACAGATACGCAGTATTTT. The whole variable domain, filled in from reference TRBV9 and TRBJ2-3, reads DSGVTQTPKHLITATGQRVTLRCSPRSGDLSVYWYQQSLDQGLQFLIQYYNGEERAKGNILERFSAQQFPDLHSELNLSSLELGDSALYFCASSPRRTDTQYFGPGTRLTVL.

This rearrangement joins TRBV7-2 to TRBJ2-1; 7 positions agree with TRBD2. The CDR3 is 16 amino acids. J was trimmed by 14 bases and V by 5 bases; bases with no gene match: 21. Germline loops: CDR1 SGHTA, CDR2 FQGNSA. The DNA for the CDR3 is TGTGCCAGCAGCACCAGCCTCGGGCCGGGAGGATCGCCAGAGTTCTTC. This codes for CASSTSLGPGGSPEFF.

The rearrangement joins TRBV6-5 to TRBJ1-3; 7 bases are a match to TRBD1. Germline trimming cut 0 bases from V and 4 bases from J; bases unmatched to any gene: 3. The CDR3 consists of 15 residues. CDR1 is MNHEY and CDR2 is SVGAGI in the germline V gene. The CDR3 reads CASSYSTGRGNTIYF. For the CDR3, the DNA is TGTGCCAGCAGTTACTCGACAGGGAGAGGAAACACCATATATTTT.

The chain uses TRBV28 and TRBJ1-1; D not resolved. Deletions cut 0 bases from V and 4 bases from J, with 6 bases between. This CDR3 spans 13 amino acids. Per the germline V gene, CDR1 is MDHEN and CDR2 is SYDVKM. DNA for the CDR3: TGTGCCAGCAGTTTATGGGGAGGCACTGAAGCTTTCTTT. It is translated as CASSLWGGTEAFF.

The CDR3 here is CASSGGLLLRDTQYF. The CDR3 DNA reads TGTGCCAGCAGTGGAGGACTGTTACTTAGAGATACGCAGTATTTT. The rearrangement uses TRBV25-1 and TRBJ2-3, with D maybe TRBD2 (5 bases). From germline, CDR1 is MGHDK and CDR2 SYGVNS. Trimming cost V 4 bases and J 5 bases, with 16 bases left between them. This CDR3 spans 15 amino acids. The variable domain in full, completed from reference TRBV25-1 and TRBJ2-3, reads EADIYQTPRYLVIGTGKKITLECSQTMGHDKMYWYQQDPGMELHLIHYSYGVNSTEKGDLSSESTVSRIRTEHFPLTLESARPSHTSQYLCASSGGLLLRDTQYFGPGTRLTVL.

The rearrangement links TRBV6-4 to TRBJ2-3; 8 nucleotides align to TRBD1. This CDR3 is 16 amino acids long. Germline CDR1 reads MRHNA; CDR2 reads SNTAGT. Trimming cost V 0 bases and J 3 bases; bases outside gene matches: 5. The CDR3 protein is CASSDSWTGRTDTQYF. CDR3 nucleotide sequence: TGTGCCAGCAGTGACTCCTGGACAGGGCGAACAGATACGCAGTATTTT.

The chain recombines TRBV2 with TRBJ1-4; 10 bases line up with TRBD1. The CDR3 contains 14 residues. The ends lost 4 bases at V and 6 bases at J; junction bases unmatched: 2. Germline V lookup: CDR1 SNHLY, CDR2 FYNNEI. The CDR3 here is CASSGGTGDEKLFF. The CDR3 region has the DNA TGTGCCAGCAGTGGAGGGACAGGGGATGAAAAACTGTTTTTT.

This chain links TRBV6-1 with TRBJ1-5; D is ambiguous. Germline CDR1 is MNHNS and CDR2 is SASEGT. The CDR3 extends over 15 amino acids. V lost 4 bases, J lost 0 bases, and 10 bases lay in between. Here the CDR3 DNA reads TGTGCCAGCAGTGGGTCAGGTTATAGCAATCAGCCCCAGCATTTT. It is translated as CASSGSGYSNQPQHF.

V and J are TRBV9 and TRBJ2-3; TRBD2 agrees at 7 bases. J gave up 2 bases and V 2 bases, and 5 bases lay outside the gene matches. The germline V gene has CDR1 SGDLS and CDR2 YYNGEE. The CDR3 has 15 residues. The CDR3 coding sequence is TGTGCCAGCAGCGTGAGCGGGGTTGACACAGATACGCAGTATTTT. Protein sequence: CASSVSGVDTDTQYF.

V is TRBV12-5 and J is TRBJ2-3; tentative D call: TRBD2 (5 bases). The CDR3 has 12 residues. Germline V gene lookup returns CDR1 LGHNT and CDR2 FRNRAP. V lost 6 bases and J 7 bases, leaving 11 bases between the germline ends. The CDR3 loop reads CASGETTYTQYF. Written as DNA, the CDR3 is TGTGCTAGTGGGGAGACTACTTATACGCAGTATTTT.

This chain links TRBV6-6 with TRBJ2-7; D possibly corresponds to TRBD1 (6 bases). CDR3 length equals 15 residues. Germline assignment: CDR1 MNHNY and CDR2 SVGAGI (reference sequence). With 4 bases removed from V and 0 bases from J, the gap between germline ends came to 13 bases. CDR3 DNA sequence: TGTGCCAGCAGTTCGTCCCGACAGGCCTCCTACGAGCAGTACTTC. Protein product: CASSSSRQASYEQYF.

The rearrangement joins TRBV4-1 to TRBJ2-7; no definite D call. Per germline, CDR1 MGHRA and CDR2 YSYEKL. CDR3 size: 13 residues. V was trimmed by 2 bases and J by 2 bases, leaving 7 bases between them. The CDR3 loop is CASSQWLPYEQYF. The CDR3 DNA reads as TGCGCCAGCAGCCAATGGTTACCCTACGAGCAGTACTTC.

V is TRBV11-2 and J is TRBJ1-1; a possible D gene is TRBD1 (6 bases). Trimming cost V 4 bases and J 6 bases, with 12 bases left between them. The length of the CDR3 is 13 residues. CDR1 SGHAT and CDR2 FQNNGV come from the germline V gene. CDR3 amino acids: CASSWGGAPEAFF. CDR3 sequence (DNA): TGTGCCAGCAGCTGGGGGGGGGCGCCTGAAGCTTTCTTT.

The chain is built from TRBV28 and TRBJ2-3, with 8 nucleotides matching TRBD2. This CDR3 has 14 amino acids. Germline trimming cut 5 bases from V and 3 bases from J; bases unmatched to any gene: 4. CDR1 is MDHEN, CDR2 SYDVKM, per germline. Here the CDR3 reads CASSTGGPTDTQYF. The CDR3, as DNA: TGTGCCAGCAGTACGGGGGGGCCGACAGATACGCAGTATTTT.

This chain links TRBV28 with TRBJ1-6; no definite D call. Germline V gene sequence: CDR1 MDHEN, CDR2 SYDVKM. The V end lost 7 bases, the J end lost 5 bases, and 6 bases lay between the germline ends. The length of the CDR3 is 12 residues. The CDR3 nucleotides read TGTGCCAGCAAGAGGGATAATTCACCCCTCCACTTT. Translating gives CASKRDNSPLHF.

Here the CDR3 reads CASSSSTGTGPYEQYF. The CDR3 bases are TGTGCCAGCAGCTCCTCGACCGGGACAGGACCCTACGAGCAGTACTTC. The rearrangement links TRBV11-2 to TRBJ2-7; 8 bases are shared with TRBD1. This CDR3 is built from 16 residues. Unmatched junction bases numbered 10, after V lost 4 bases and J lost 2 bases. Germline CDR1 reads SGHAT; CDR2 reads FQNNGV.

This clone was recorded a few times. The DNA for the CDR3 is TGTGCCTGGAGTTTAAACAGGGAGAGCTATGGCTACACCTTC. This encodes CAWSLNRESYGYTF. V gene TRBV30 combines with J gene TRBJ1-2; possibly TRBD1 for D (6 bases). V was cut by 2 bases and J by 4 bases, with 14 bases left in between. CDR1 and CDR2 (germline): GTSNPN, SVGIG (reference sequence). This CDR3 has 14 amino acids. The variable domain in full, completed from reference TRBV30 and TRBJ1-2, reads SQTIHQWPATLVQPVGSPLSLECTVEGTSNPNLYWYRQAAGRGLQLLFYSVGIGQISSEVPQNLSASRPQDRQFILSSKKLLLSDSGFYLCAWSLNRESYGYTFGSGTRLTVV.